These T cell receptor beta chains were read from a single sample in a study of cytotoxic CD8 clonotypes in ibrutinib-treated CLL. The protocol was immunoSEQ multiplex PCR, while the TCRdb copy is restricted to in-frame clones and leaves out a portion. The sample holds approximately 280,000 clones; 65% to 85% are singletons and the top ten take about 5.7%. The material was PBMCs, obtained at disease progression, from a patient treated with ibrutinib. These TCRs come from a human donor with chronic lymphocytic leukemia. The conserved cysteine and the conserved F or W are not part of the CDR3 here. Each record gives: V gene, CDR3 protein.

v_gene: TRBV27; CDR3aa: ASSPRGRREEQY
v_gene: TRBV6-6; CDR3aa: ASRAGGYPFGYT
v_gene: TRBV4-1; CDR3aa: ASSQAGTQY
v_gene: TRBV2; CDR3aa: ASSVRGAASGKRDTQY
v_gene: TRBV5-4; CDR3aa: ASSPDSGQGYEQY
v_gene: TRBV5-1; CDR3aa: ASSFRRNTEAF
v_gene: TRBV7-8; CDR3aa: ASSPRGDRRNTGELF
v_gene: TRBV5-6; CDR3aa: ASSSGTGSLLGGYT
v_gene: TRBV5-1; CDR3aa: ASSLVGLDEQY
v_gene: TRBV11-2; CDR3aa: ASSGSGSHLTRRFEY
v_gene: TRBV25-1; CDR3aa: ASSEFAGGTYEQY
v_gene: TRBV4-2; CDR3aa: ASSQESGRETQY
v_gene: TRBV19; CDR3aa: ASSRIDRARNQPQH
v_gene: TRBV5-1; CDR3aa: ASSPGPRASGDYYEQY
v_gene: TRBV9; CDR3aa: ASSATGAGNSPLH
v_gene: TRBV10-3; CDR3aa: AIRGGGRVSYNEQF
v_gene: TRBV7-3; CDR3aa: ASSMTANTEAF
v_gene: TRBV11-2; CDR3aa: ASSLVQGDWNTIY
v_gene: TRBV27; CDR3aa: ASSPGTGGLAESYEQY
v_gene: TRBV5-1; CDR3aa: ASSSTGETQY
v_gene: TRBV7-9; CDR3aa: ASSLAPGMETQY
v_gene: TRBV7-9; CDR3aa: ASSPLQAALYNEQF
v_gene: TRBV5-1; CDR3aa: ASSRGQGISYEQY
v_gene: TRBV7-9; CDR3aa: ASSAAY
v_gene: TRBV29-1; CDR3aa: SVRSPGTGLHEQF
v_gene: TRBV19; CDR3aa: ASSSRGGTGYYGYT
v_gene: TRBV5-1; CDR3aa: ASSLEGGISTDTQY
v_gene: TRBV15; CDR3aa: ATSRDGGTGELF
v_gene: TRBV11-3; CDR3aa: ASSLGGTDNEQF
v_gene: TRBV4-1; CDR3aa: ASSQEGDGTYEQY
v_gene: TRBV7-2; CDR3aa: ASSLTGGRTEAF
v_gene: TRBV5-4; CDR3aa: ASSGPNGYT
v_gene: TRBV10-3; CDR3aa: AISARGGEMNTEAF
v_gene: TRBV6-1; CDR3aa: ASSVRDGTYNEQF